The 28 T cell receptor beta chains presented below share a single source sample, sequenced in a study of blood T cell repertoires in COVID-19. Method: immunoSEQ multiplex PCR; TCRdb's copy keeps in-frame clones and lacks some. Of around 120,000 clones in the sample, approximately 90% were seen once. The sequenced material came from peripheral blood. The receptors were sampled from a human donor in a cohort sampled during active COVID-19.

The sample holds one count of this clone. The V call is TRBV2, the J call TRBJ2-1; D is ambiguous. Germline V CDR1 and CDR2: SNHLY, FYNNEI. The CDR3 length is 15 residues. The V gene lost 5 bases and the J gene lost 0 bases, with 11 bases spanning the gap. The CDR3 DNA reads TGTGCCAGCAGTAACAGATTTGGCTCCTACAATGAGCAGTTCTTC. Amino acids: CASSNRFGSYNEQFF.

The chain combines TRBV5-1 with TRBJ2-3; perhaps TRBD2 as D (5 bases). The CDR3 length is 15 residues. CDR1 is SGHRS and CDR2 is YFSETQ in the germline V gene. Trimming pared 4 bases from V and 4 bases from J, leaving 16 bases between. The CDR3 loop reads CASSPVPGSADTQYF. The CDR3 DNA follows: TGCGCCAGCAGCCCCGTCCCGGGGTCCGCAGATACGCAGTATTTT.

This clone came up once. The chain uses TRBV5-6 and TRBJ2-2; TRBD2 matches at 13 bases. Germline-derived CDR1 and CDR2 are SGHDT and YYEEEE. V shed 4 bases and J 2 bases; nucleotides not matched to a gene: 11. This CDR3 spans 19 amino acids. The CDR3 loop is CASSPTLAGGRTNTGELFF. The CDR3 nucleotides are TGTGCCAGCAGCCCCACACTAGCGGGGGGGCGGACTAACACCGGGGAGCTGTTTTTT.

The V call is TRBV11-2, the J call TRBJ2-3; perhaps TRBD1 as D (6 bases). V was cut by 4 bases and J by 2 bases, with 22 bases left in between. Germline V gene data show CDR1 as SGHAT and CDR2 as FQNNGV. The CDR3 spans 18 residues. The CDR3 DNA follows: TGTGCCAGCAGCTACACCTCCAGCGGTACAGGGACCACAGATACGCAGTATTTT. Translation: CASSYTSSGTGTTDTQYF.

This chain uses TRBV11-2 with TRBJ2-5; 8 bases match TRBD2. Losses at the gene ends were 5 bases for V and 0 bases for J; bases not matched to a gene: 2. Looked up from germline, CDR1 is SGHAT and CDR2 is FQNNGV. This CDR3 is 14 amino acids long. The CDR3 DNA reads TGTGCCAGCAGCCCGGGAGGGCACCAAGAGACCCAGTACTTC. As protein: CASSPGGHQETQYF.

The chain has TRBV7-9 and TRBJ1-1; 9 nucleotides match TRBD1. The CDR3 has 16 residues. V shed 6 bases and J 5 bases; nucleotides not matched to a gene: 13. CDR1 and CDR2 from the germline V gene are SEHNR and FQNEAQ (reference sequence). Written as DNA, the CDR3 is TGTGCCAGCAGTCGTCCCGGGACAGGGAAGGTGACTGAAGCTTTCTTT. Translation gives CASSRPGTGKVTEAFF.

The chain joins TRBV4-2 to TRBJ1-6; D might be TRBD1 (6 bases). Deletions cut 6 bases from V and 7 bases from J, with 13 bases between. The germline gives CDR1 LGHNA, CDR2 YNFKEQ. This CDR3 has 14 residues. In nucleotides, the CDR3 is TGTGCCAGCAGACCCAGCGGACAGAATTCACCCCTCCACTTT. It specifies CASRPSGQNSPLHF.

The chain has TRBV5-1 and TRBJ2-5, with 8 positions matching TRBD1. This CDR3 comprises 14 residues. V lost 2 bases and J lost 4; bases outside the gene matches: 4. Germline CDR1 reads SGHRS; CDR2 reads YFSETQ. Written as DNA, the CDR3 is TGCGCCAGCAGCTTAGTAGGACAGGGAGAGACCCAGTACTTC. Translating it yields CASSLVGQGETQYF. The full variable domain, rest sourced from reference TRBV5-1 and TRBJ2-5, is KAGVTQTPRYLIKTRGQQVTLSCSPISGHRSVSWYQQTPGQGLQFLFEYFSETQRNKGNFPGRFSGRQFSNSRSEMNVSTLELGDSALYLCASSLVGQGETQYFGPGTRLLVL.

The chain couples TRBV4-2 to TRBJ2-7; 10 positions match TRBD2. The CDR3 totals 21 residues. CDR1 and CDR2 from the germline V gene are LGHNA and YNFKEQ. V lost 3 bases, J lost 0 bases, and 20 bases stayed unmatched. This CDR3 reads CASSQDELRASGSSSSYEQYF. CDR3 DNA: TGTGCCAGCAGCCAGGATGAGCTTCGGGCTAGCGGGAGTAGTAGCTCCTACGAGCAGTACTTC.

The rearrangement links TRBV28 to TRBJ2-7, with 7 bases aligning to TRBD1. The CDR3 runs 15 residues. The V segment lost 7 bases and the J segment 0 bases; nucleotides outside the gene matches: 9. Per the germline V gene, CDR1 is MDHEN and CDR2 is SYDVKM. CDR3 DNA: TGTGCCAGCATCCTACGGACAGGACGCTCCTACGAGCAGTACTTC. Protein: CASILRTGRSYEQYF.

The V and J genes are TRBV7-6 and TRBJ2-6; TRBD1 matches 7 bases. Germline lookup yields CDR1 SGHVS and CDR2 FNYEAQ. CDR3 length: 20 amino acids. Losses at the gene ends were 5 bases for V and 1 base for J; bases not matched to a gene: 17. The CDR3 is CASSPGQKPLWRSGANVLTF. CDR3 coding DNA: TGTGCCAGCAGCCCGGGACAGAAGCCCCTCTGGAGGTCTGGGGCCAACGTCCTGACTTTC.

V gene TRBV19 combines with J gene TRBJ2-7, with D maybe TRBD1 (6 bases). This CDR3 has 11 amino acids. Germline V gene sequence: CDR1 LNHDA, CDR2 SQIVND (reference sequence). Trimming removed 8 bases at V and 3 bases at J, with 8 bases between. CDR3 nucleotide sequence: TGTGCCAGTCAACAGGGCTACGAGCAGTACTTC. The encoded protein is CASQQGYEQYF.

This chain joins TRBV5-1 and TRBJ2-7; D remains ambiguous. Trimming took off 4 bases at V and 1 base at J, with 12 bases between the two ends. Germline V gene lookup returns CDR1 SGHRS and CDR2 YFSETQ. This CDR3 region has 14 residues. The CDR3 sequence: CASSPGKISYEQYF. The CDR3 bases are TGCGCCAGCAGCCCGGGTAAAATATCCTACGAGCAGTACTTC. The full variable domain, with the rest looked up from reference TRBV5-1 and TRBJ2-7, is KAGVTQTPRYLIKTRGQQVTLSCSPISGHRSVSWYQQTPGQGLQFLFEYFSETQRNKGNFPGRFSGRQFSNSRSEMNVSTLELGDSALYLCASSPGKISYEQYFGPGTRLTVT.

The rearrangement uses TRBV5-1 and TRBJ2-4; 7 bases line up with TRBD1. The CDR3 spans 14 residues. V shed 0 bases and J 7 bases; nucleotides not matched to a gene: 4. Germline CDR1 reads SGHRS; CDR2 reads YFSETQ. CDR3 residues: CASSLGQGANIQYF. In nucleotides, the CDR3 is TGCGCCAGCAGCTTGGGACAGGGAGCGAACATTCAGTACTTC.

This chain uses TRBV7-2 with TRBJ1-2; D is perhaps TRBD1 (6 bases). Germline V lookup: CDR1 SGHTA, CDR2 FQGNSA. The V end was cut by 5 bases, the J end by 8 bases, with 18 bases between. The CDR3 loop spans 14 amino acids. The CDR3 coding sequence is TGTGCCAGCAGCCCCGGACAGACTACGTGGGGCTACACCTTC. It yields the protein CASSPGQTTWGYTF.

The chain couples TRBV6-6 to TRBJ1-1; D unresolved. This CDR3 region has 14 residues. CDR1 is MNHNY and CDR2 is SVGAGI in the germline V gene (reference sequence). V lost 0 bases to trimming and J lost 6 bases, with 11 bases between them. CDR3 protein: CASSYSEGSAEAFF. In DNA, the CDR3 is TGTGCCAGCAGTTACTCGGAGGGCTCAGCTGAAGCTTTCTTT.

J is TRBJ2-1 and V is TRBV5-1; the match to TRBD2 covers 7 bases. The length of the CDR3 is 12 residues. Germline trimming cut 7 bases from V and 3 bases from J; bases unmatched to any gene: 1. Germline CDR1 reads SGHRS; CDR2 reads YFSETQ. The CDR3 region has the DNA TGCGCCAGCGGGGAGGGCTACAATGAGCAGTTCTTC. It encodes CASGEGYNEQFF.

CDR3 DNA: TGTGCCAGCAGCCAAGGGGCGCTGGGGGGGGTAAGCTATGGCTACACCTTC. The encoded protein is CASSQGALGGVSYGYTF. V usage is TRBV3-1 (or the pseudogene TRBV3-2) and J usage is TRBJ1-2, with D possibly matching TRBD1 (5 bases). The CDR3 runs to 17 residues. Trimming removed 1 base at V and 4 bases at J, with 19 bases between. Looked up from germline, CDR1 is LGHDT and CDR2 is YNNKEL (reference sequence).

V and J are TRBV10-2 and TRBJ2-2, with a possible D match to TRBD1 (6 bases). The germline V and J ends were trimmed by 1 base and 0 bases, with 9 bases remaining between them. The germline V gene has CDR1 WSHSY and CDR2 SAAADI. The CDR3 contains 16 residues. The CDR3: CASSEWDKTNTGELFF. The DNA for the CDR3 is TGCGCCAGCAGTGAGTGGGACAAGACGAACACCGGGGAGCTGTTTTTT.

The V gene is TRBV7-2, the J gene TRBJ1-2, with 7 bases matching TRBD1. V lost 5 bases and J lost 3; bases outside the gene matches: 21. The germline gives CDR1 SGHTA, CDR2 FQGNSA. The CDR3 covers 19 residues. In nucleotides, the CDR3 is TGTGCCAGCAGCCCAAACTGGAATGACAGGGAAGGCCTTTACTATGGCTACACCTTC. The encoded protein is CASSPNWNDREGLYYGYTF.

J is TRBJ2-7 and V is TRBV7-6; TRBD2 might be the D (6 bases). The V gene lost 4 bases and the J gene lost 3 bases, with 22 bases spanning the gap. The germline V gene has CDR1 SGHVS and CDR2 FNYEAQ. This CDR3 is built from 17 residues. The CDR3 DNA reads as TGTGCCAGCAGCTCTTGGTCGGTCCGGCGGGGATTCTACGAGCAGTACTTC. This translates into CASSSWSVRRGFYEQYF.

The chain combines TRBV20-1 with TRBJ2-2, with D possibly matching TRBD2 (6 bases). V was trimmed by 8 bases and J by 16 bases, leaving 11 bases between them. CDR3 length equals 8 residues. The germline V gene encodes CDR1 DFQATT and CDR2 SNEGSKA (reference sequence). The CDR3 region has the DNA TGCAGTCCAGGAGGGTGGTTTTTT. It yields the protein CSPGGWFF.

The CDR3 nucleotides are TGCGCCAGCAGCTTGGCGGGGGTTGATACGCAGTATTTT. This encodes CASSLAGVDTQYF. The chain joins TRBV5-1 to TRBJ2-3; D may be TRBD2 (6 bases). The CDR3 consists of 13 residues. The ends were cut back, 0 bases at V and 6 bases at J, with 8 bases in the middle. Per the germline V gene, CDR1 is SGHRS and CDR2 is YFSETQ.

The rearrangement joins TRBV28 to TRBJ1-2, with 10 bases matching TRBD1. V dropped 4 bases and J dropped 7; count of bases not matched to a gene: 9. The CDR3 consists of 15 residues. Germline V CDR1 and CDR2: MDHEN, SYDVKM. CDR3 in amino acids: CASSSRGQGRGGYTF. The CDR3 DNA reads TGTGCCAGCAGTTCCCGGGGACAGGGGAGGGGTGGCTACACCTTC.

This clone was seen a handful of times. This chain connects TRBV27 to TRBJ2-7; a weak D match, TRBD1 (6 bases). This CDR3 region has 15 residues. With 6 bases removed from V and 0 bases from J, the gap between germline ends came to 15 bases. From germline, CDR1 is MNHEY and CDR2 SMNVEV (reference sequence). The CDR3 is CASRGAQGTSYEQYF. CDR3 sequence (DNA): TGTGCCAGCAGGGGGGCCCAGGGGACCTCCTACGAGCAGTACTTC.

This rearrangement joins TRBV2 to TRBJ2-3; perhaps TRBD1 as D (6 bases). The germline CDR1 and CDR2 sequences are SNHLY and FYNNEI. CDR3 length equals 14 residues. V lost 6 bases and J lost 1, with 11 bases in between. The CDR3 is CASSDRTGTDTQYF. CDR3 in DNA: TGTGCCAGCAGCGACCGGACAGGCACAGATACGCAGTATTTT.

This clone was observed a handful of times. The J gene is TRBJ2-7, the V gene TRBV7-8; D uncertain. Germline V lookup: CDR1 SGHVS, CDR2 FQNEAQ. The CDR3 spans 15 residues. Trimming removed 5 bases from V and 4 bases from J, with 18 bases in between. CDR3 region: CASSLYDQRRYEQYF. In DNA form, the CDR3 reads TGTGCCAGCAGCCTCTACGATCAGCGAAGATACGAGCAGTACTTC.

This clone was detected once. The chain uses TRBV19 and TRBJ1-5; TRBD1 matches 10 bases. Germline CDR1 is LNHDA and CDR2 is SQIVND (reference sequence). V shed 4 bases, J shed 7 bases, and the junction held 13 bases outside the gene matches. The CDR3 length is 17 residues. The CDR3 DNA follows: TGTGCCAGTAGTACAGGTCTAGGACAGGGGGGAAGCCAGCCCCAGCATTTT. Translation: CASSTGLGQGGSQPQHF.